The entry below describes one T cell receptor beta chain. What it binds is unknown. The data originate from a study of OX40 agonist ivuxolimab in advanced cancers. About the research overall: A history of anti-PD-1, anti-PD-L1 or anti-CTLA-4 therapy was acceptable, and around 36% had some.

Data came from immunoSEQ multiplex PCR; TCRdb stores just in-frame clones and leaves some out. The table shows approximately 70,000 clones, with over 80% occurring only once. Sampling of blood occurred at baseline, cycle 4 day 1, and cycle 7 day 1. Study findings and constraints: Clonal expansion in partial responders at 0.1-3.0 mg/kg ranked among the lowest. CD4+ and CD8+ T cells in blood underwent clonal expansion by week 6 at 0.1 to 3.0 mg/kg.

The sequencing here drew on CD4+ or CD8+ T cells sorted from blood, taken in a trial of the OX40 agonist ivuxolimab. This sequence originates from an adult with an advanced solid tumor such as melanoma, head and neck, liver or kidney cancer.

The CDR3 DNA reads TGTGCCAGCAGCTTGGCCTCGGACAGGGATTATAGCAATCAGCCCCAGCATTTT. Amino acid sequence: CASSLASDRDYSNQPQHF. The chain employs TRBV5-6 and TRBJ1-5; the match to TRBD1 covers 8 bases. The CDR3 is made up of 18 amino acids. Germline values: CDR1 SGHDT, CDR2 YYEEEE. The J segment lost 0 bases and the V segment lost 0 bases, leaving 8 bases of the junction unmatched. The variable domain in full, with the rest retrieved from reference TRBV5-6 and TRBJ1-5, is DAGVTQSPTHLIKTRGQQVTLRCSPKSGHDTVSWYQQALGQGPQFIFQYYEEEERQRGNFPDRFSGHQFPNYSSELNVNALLLGDSALYLCASSLASDRDYSNQPQHFGDGTRLSIL.